What follows are 27 T cell receptor beta chains derived from one specimen sequenced in a study of sequential checkpoint blockade in melanoma. This sample's treatment: randomized to nivolumab then ipilimumab (arm A) or the reverse (arm B). Measured with immunoSEQ multiplex PCR; TCRdb has only the in-frame clones, and not every one. Of 10,000 to 15,000 clones in the sample, about 25% were seen once. The starting material was tumor tissue (inferred from file names), obtained from a patient given nivolumab and ipilimumab in sequence. The source is a human donor with melanoma.

This clone was picked up a small number of times. The chain recombines TRBV19 with TRBJ1-5; 7 bases are shared with TRBD1. CDR3 length equals 14 residues. Trimming at V came to 7 bases and at J to 3 bases, leaving 6 bases not matched to a gene. In germline, CDR1 is LNHDA, CDR2 SQIVND (reference sequence). CDR3 sequence reads: CASTGGQLNQPQHF. CDR3 bases: TGTGCCAGTACGGGGGGACAGCTCAATCAGCCCCAGCATTTT.

The genes are TRBV29-1 and TRBJ2-1; no firm D call. Trimming removed 0 bases from V and 9 bases from J, with 12 bases in between. Looked up from germline, CDR1 is SQVTM and CDR2 is ANQGSEA. This CDR3 is 13 amino acids long. The CDR3 reads CSVEEWARTEQFF. CDR3 nucleotide sequence: TGCAGCGTTGAAGAGTGGGCTAGAACTGAGCAGTTCTTC.

This clone has just a few counts. The genes are TRBV19 and TRBJ2-5, with a possible D match to TRBD1 (5 bases). V was trimmed by 7 bases and J by 2 bases, leaving 11 bases between them. The CDR3 totals 13 residues. CDR1 is LNHDA and CDR2 is SQIVND in the germline V gene (reference sequence). The CDR3 nucleotides read TGTGCCAGTAATGGCAGGGCTCAAGAGACCCAGTACTTC. This gives the protein CASNGRAQETQYF.

The chain joins TRBV29-1 to TRBJ1-3; 9 nucleotides align to TRBD1. Germline V lookup: CDR1 SQVTM, CDR2 ANQGSEA. With 3 bases clipped from V and 3 bases from J, the junction kept 3 bases outside the gene matches. The CDR3 runs to 14 residues. The CDR3 DNA sequence: TGCAGCGTTGAGGGACAGGGAGTTGGAAACACCATATATTTT. Translating it yields CSVEGQGVGNTIYF.

The sample holds a few counts of this clone. The chain links TRBV11-3 to TRBJ2-5, with 8 bases aligning to TRBD2. V lost 5 bases to trimming and J lost 0 bases; unmatched junction nucleotides: 5. Germline V gene data show CDR1 as SGHNT and CDR2 as YENEEA. CDR3 length: 15 residues. CDR3 region: CASSPSGGDQETQYF. DNA of the CDR3: TGTGCCAGCAGCCCCTCGGGGGGGGACCAAGAGACCCAGTACTTC.

The CDR3 DNA follows: TGTGCCAGCAGCCGCTTCAGTAGCGGGGATGAGACCCAGTACTTC. Encoded protein: CASSRFSSGDETQYF. V gene TRBV11-3 combines with J gene TRBJ2-5; the match to TRBD2 covers 8 bases. Trimming cost V 5 bases and J 5 bases; bases outside gene matches: 10. This CDR3 contains 15 residues. From germline, CDR1 is SGHNT and CDR2 YENEEA.

The chain has TRBV18 and TRBJ2-7; D is unclear. The CDR3 sequence is 13 residues long. The V gene's germline CDR1 is KGHSH and CDR2 LQKENI. V was pared by 2 bases and J by 10 bases, with 15 bases between. CDR3 region: CASSPELYTKQYV. Written as DNA, the CDR3 is TGTGCCAGCTCACCAGAACTTTATACGAAACAGTACGTC.

This clone was observed many times. This chain joins TRBV11-3 and TRBJ2-3, with D tentatively TRBD2 (5 bases). Looked up from germline, CDR1 is SGHNT and CDR2 is YENEEA. Trimming took off 5 bases at V and 5 bases at J, with 23 bases between the two ends. The CDR3 is 17 amino acids. In DNA form, the CDR3 reads TGTGCCAGCAGCGATCCCGAGATAGGACTGATGATAGATACGCAGTATTTT. This gives the protein CASSDPEIGLMIDTQYF.

This sequence joins TRBV6-8 and TRBJ1-4; D not resolved. Trimming removed 5 bases at V and 3 bases at J, with 10 bases between. The length of the CDR3 is 14 residues. In germline, CDR1 is MNHGY, CDR2 SAAAGT. The CDR3 spells CASSPRRANEKLFF. The CDR3 DNA reads as TGTGCCAGCAGTCCTCGACGGGCTAATGAAAAACTGTTTTTT.

The table lists this clone with a few counts. The chain recombines TRBV6-8 with TRBJ2-5; D is possibly TRBD1 (6 bases). Looked up from germline, CDR1 is MNHGY and CDR2 is SAAAGT. The CDR3 length is 17 residues. V lost 2 bases and J 2 bases, leaving 18 bases between the germline ends. Written as DNA, the CDR3 is TGTGCCAGCAGTTACACTTGGACGGCTAGGGGGCAAGAGACCCAGTACTTC. Translated: CASSYTWTARGQETQYF.

The chain links TRBV11-3 to TRBJ2-1; 9 bases are shared with TRBD2. The germline V gene encodes CDR1 SGHNT and CDR2 YENEEA. V shed 2 bases and J 9 bases; nucleotides not matched to a gene: 5. The CDR3 totals 14 residues. CDR3 in amino acids: CASSLRRGGGEQFF. CDR3 nucleotides: TGTGCCAGCAGCTTAAGGCGGGGGGGCGGTGAGCAGTTCTTC.

CDR3 region: CASSQGGLWNIQYF. For the CDR3, the DNA is TGTGCCAGCAGCCAAGGAGGGTTGTGGAACATTCAGTACTTC. The V call is TRBV7-6, the J call TRBJ2-4, with a weak D call TRBD2 (6 bases). Trimming pared 5 bases from V and 7 bases from J, leaving 15 bases between. The CDR3 consists of 14 residues. Looked up from germline, CDR1 is SGHVS and CDR2 is FNYEAQ. Together with reference TRBV7-6 and TRBJ2-4, the CDR3 gives the full variable domain: GAGVSQSPRYKVTKRGQDVALRCDPISGHVSLYWYRQALGQGPEFLTYFNYEAQQDKSGLPNDRFSAERPEGSISTLTIQRTEQRDSAMYRCASSQGGLWNIQYFGAGTRLSVL.

This chain connects TRBV19 to TRBJ1-1; unclear D gene. The V end was cut by 1 base, the J end by 0 bases, with 6 bases between. The CDR3 runs 14 residues. Germline V lookup: CDR1 LNHDA, CDR2 SQIVND (reference sequence). CDR3 nucleotides: TGTGCCAGTAGTATAGGGGATGTGAACACTGAAGCTTTCTTT. Translating it yields CASSIGDVNTEAFF. Complete variable domain (other parts from reference TRBV19 and TRBJ1-1): DGGITQSPKYLFRKEGQNVTLSCEQNLNHDAMYWYRQDPGQGLRLIYYSQIVNDFQKGDIAEGYSVSREKKESFPLTVTSAQKNPTAFYLCASSIGDVNTEAFFGQGTRLTVV.

This chain links TRBV19 with TRBJ1-2; 8 nucleotides align to TRBD1. This CDR3 is built from 11 residues. Germline V CDR1 and CDR2: LNHDA, SQIVND (reference sequence). Trimming removed 9 bases from V and 8 bases from J; junction bases left unmatched: 5. CDR3 sequence reads: CASGQGGGYTF. CDR3 nucleotide sequence: TGTGCCAGCGGACAGGGTGGAGGCTACACCTTC.

This clone has a count of ten or more. V is TRBV6-8 and J is TRBJ2-2; 7 nucleotides align to TRBD1. With V trimmed by 3 bases and J by 6 bases, 7 bases remained unmatched. Germline CDR1 MNHGY, CDR2 SAAAGT. The CDR3 length is 15 residues. The CDR3 DNA reads as TGTGCCAGCAGTTATGATAACAGGGGCTCCGGGGAGCTGTTTTTT. Encoded protein: CASSYDNRGSGELFF.

This clone is medium-sized within its sample. This sequence joins TRBV9 and TRBJ1-5; D is uncertain. CDR1 and CDR2 from the germline V gene are SGDLS and YYNGEE. The V end lost 4 bases, the J end lost 9 bases, and 11 bases lay between the germline ends. This CDR3 is built from 12 residues. CDR3 DNA sequence: TGTGCCAGCAGCTCCCCCCCGGGGCCCCAGCATTTT. It encodes CASSSPPGPQHF.

The table lists this clone with a few counts. The chain employs TRBV14 and TRBJ1-3; D is undetermined. Germline V CDR1 and CDR2: SGHDN, FVKESK. There are 13 residues in the CDR3. V was shortened by 3 bases and J by 3 bases, with 6 bases between the two germline ends. The DNA for the CDR3 is TGTGCCAGCAGCCAGGAGCTTGGAAACACCATATATTTT. This gives the protein CASSQELGNTIYF.

This chain uses TRBV25-1 with TRBJ2-5, with D hard to call. Germline V gives CDR1 MGHDK, CDR2 SYGVNS. Trimming took 4 bases from V and 4 from J, leaving 16 bases between them. CDR3 length: 15 residues. This chain's CDR3 is CASSGSAVGGETQYF. CDR3 bases: TGTGCCAGCAGTGGATCCGCCGTGGGTGGAGAGACCCAGTACTTC.

The CDR3 here is CATRRRGGLAKTQYF. CDR3 DNA: TGTGCCACCAGGCGCCGGGGGGGCCTTGCGAAGACCCAGTACTTC. This chain joins TRBV15 and TRBJ2-5, with 8 bases matching TRBD2. Per germline, CDR1 LNHNV and CDR2 YYDKDF (reference sequence). This CDR3 region has 15 residues. The V and J ends lost 6 bases and 6 bases, in that order; junction bases with no gene match: 12.

In this sample, this clone turned up a few times. The chain employs TRBV11-3 and TRBJ2-7, with 10 bases lining up with TRBD2. Germline values: CDR1 SGHNT, CDR2 YENEEA. V shed 3 bases and J 5 bases; nucleotides not matched to a gene: 13. This CDR3 contains 17 residues. CDR3 amino acids: CASSLWLAGVHRHEQYV. The CDR3 coding sequence is TGTGCCAGCAGCTTGTGGCTAGCGGGGGTTCATCGTCACGAGCAGTACGTC.

This clone is medium-sized. CDR3 sequence (DNA): TGTGCCACTACAATGGGGGGCCGCACTGAAGCTTTCTTT. Translation: CATTMGGRTEAFF. The V gene is TRBV6-8, the J gene TRBJ1-1; tentatively, D is TRBD1 (6 bases). Germline V lookup: CDR1 MNHGY, CDR2 SAAAGT. Trimming took 10 bases from V and 4 from J, leaving 16 bases between them. The CDR3 runs to 13 residues.

This clone was counted a few times. The read terminates 1 residue ahead of where the CDR3 ends, so the germline J gene completes it. The chain is built from TRBV10-3 and TRBJ1-1; D is possibly TRBD1 (5 bases). The CDR3 consists of 13 residues. Germline-derived CDR1 and CDR2 are ENHRY and SYGVKD. The V end was cut by 0 bases, the J end by 4 bases, with 6 bases between. CDR3 protein: CAISESGTTEAFF. Partial CDR3 DNA: TGTGCCATCAGTGAGTCGGGGACCACTGAAGCTTTC.

This clone was recorded a few times. This chain uses TRBV6-4 with TRBJ1-2; D is uncertain. The V end lost 5 bases, the J end lost 4 bases, and 17 bases lay between the germline ends. Germline CDR1 MRHNA, CDR2 SNTAGT. The CDR3 extends over 15 amino acids. The CDR3 loop is CASSLGSPVLYGYTF. CDR3 nucleotides: TGTGCCAGCAGTTTAGGATCACCGGTCCTCTATGGCTACACCTTC.

The J gene is TRBJ1-2, the V gene TRBV6-8, with no clear D. Germline V gene sequence: CDR1 MNHGY, CDR2 SAAAGT. The CDR3 is 13 amino acids. V dropped 2 bases and J dropped 8 bases, with 12 bases sitting between them. Here the CDR3 DNA reads TGTGCCAGCAGTTACGAACTGCTCATAGGCTACACCTTC. Translating gives CASSYELLIGYTF.

This clone has just a few counts. The chain joins TRBV9 to TRBJ2-1; D is possibly TRBD2 (5 bases). Germline CDR1 and CDR2: SGDLS and YYNGEE. Trimming left V 7 bases short and J 9 bases short, with 17 bases between. This CDR3 comprises 13 residues. The CDR3 bases are TGTGCCAGCGTGGCGCTGGGAGCGGCTGAGCAGTTCTTC. Its translation: CASVALGAAEQFF.

This clone was picked up many times. The V gene is TRBV9, the J gene TRBJ1-1; D ambiguous. Germline values: CDR1 SGDLS, CDR2 YYNGEE. This CDR3 has 13 amino acids. V gave up 0 bases and J gave up 4 bases, with 7 bases separating them. The CDR3 here is CASSVARGTEAFF. The CDR3 DNA follows: TGTGCCAGCAGCGTAGCGCGGGGCACTGAAGCTTTCTTT.

The chain is built from TRBV5-1 and TRBJ1-1, with 7 bases identical to TRBD1. V shed 4 bases, J shed 5 bases, and the junction held 8 bases outside the gene matches. Germline V gene lookup returns CDR1 SGHRS and CDR2 YFSETQ. The CDR3 covers 14 residues. This chain's CDR3 is CASSIQGIGTEAFF. The DNA of the CDR3 is TGCGCCAGCAGCATACAGGGGATCGGAACTGAAGCTTTCTTT.